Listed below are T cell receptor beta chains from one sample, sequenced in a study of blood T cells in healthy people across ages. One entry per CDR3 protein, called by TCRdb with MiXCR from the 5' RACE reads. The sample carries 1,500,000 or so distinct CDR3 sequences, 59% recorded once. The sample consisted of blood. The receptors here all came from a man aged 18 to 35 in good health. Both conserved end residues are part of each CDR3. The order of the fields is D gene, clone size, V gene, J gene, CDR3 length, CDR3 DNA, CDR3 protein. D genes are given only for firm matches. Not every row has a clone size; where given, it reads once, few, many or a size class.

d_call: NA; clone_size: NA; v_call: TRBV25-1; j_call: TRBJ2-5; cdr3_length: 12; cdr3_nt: TGTGCCAGCAGTGAATTAGACGGCCTCCAGTACTTC; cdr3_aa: CASSELDGLQYF
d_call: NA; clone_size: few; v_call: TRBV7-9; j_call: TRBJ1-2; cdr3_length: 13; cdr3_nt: TGTGCCAGCAGTGGCGGGACAAGTTATGACTACACCTTC; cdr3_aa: CASSGGTSYDYTF
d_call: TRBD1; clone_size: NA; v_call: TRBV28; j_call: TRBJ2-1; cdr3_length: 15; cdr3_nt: TGTGCCAGCAGTTTAACAGGGGGAATGAATAATGAGCAGTTCTTC; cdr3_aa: CASSLTGGMNNEQFF
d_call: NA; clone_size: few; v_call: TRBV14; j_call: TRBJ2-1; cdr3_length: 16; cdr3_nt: TGTGCCAGCAGCCTACTACATGAAACCGGGACACCGACACGGTTCTTC; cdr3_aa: CASSLLHETGTPTRFF
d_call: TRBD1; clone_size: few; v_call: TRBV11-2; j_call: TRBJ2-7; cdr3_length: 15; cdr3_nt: TGTGCCAGCAGCGACCGGGACAGGGGGCTCTACGAGCAGTACTTC; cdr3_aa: CASSDRDRGLYEQYF
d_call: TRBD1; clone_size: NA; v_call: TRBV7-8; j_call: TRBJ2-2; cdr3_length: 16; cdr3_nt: TGTGCCAGCAGCACCCCCGGGACAGGGGTCACCGGGGAGCTGTTTTTT; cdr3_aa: CASSTPGTGVTGELFF
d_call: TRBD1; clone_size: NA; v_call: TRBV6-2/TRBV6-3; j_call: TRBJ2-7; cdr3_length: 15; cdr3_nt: TGTGCCAGCAGTGACAGGGGGCGAATATCTTACGAGCAGTACTTC; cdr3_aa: CASSDRGRISYEQYF
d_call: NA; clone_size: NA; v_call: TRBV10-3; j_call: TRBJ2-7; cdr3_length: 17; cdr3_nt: TGTGCCATCAGTGAGACTTATTCCGGGACTCCTTCCTACGAGCAGTACTTC; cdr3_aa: CAISETYSGTPSYEQYF
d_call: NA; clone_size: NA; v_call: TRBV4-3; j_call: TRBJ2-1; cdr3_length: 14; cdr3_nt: TGCGCCAGCAGCCAAGCATATGGAAGGAATGAGCAGTTCTTC; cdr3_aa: CASSQAYGRNEQFF
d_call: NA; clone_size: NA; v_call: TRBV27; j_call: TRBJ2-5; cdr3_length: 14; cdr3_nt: TGTGCCAGCAGTTTAAGTGGCAGGGGAGAGACCCAGTACTTC; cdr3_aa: CASSLSGRGETQYF
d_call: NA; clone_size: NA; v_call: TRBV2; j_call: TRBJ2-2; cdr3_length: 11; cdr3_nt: TGTGCCAGCAACGGGGACGGGGAGCTGTTTTTT; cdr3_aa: CASNGDGELFF
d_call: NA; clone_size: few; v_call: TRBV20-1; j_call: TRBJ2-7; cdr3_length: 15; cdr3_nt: TGCAGTGCTAGAGGCCGCGGGACAGCCCTCTACGAGCAGTACTTC; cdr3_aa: CSARGRGTALYEQYF
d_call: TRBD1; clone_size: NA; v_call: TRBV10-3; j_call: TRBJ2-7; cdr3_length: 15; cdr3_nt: TGTGCCATCAGTGATAGGTGGACAGGGGCCTACGAGCAGTACTTC; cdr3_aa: CAISDRWTGAYEQYF
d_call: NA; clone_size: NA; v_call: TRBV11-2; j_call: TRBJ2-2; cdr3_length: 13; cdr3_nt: TGTGCCAGCAGCGTAGCGTGGGTAGGGGAGCTGTTTTTT; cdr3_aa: CASSVAWVGELFF
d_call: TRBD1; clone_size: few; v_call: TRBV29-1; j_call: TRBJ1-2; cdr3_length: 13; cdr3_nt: TGCAGCGTTGCGGCAGGGGGAGTGGATGGCTACACCTTC; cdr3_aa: CSVAAGGVDGYTF
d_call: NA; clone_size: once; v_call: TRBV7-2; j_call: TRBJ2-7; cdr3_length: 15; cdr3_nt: TGTGCCAGCAGCTTAGGTATACCAGGTACCTACGAGCAGTACTTC; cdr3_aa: CASSLGIPGTYEQYF
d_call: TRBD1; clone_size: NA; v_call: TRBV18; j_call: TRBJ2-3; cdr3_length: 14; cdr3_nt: TGTGCCAGCTCACCGGACAGGGGCGCAGATACGCAGTATTTT; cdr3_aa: CASSPDRGADTQYF
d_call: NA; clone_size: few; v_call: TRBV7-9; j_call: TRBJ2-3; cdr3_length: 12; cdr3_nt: TGTGCCAGCAGCAAACCTTCGGAGGCGCAGTATTTT; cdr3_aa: CASSKPSEAQYF
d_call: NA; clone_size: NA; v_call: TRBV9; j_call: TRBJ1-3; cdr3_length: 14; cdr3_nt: TGTGCCAGCAGCGTCTCCCACCTAGGAAACACCATATATTTT; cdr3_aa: CASSVSHLGNTIYF
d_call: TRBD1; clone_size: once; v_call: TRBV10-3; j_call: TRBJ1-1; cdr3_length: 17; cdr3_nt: TGTGCCATCAAGAAGGACAGGGGGCAGGGGCAGGACACTGAAGCTTTCTTT; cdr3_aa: CAIKKDRGQGQDTEAFF
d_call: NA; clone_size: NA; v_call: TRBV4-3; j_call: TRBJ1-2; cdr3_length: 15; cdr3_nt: TGCGCCAGCAGCCCTGACCCTTCAACTAACTATGGCTACACCTTC; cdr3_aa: CASSPDPSTNYGYTF
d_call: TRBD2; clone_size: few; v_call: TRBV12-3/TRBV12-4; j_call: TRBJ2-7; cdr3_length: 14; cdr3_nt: TGTGCCAGCAGTCCGGGACTAGCGGGACTGGAGCAGTACTTC; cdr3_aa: CASSPGLAGLEQYF
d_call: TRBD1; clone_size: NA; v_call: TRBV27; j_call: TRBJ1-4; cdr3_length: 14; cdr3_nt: TGTGCCAGCAGTCGCCGGGACAGGGCGGGGAAACTGTTTTTT; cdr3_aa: CASSRRDRAGKLFF
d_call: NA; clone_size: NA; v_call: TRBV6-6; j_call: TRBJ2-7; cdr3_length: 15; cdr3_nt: TGTGCCAGCAGTTATAAACCAGGAGGTAGCTACGAGCAGTACTTC; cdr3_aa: CASSYKPGGSYEQYF
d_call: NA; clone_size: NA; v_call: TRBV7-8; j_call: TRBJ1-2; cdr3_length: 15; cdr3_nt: TGTGCCAGCAGCCTCGACAGGATGGCTAACTATGGCTACACCTTC; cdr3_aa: CASSLDRMANYGYTF
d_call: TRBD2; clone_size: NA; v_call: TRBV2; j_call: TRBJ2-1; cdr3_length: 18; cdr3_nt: TGTGCCAGCAGGCCCGGGGGAGCGGGAGGGCCTCTATACAATGAGCAGTTCTTC; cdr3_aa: CASRPGGAGGPLYNEQFF
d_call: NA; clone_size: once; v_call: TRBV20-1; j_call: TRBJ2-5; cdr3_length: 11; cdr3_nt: TGCAGTGCTTGGGGGGAAGAGACCAAGTACTTC; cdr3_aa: CSAWGEETKYF
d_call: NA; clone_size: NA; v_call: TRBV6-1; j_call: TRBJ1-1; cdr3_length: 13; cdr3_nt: TGTGCCAGCAGTGGATTACTCTACACTGAAGCTTTCTTT; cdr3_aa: CASSGLLYTEAFF
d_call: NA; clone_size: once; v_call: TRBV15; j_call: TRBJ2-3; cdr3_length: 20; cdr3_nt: TGTGCCACCAGCAGAGATTTAGGTCGGGGGCTAGCGGCGACGGGGTTGAGGCAGTATTTT; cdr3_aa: CATSRDLGRGLAATGLRQYF
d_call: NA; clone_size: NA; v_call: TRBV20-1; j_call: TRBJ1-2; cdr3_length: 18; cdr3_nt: TGCAGTGCCCCGGCGGCAAGGCAGGCCCCGGTCTCAAGAGGGGGCTACACCTTC; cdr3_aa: CSAPAARQAPVSRGGYTF
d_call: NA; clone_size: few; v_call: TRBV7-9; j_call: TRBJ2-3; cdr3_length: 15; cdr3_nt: TGTGCCAGCAGCTCGCGCGGGGCAAGCACAGATACGCAGTATTTT; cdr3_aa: CASSSRGASTDTQYF
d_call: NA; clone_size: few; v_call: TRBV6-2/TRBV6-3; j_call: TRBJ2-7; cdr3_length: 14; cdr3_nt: TGTGCCAGCAGTTACTCCGGCAGGTCCTACGAGCAGTACTTC; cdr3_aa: CASSYSGRSYEQYF
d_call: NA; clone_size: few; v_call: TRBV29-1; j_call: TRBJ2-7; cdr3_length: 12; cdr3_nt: TGCAGCGTTGTGGGACAAACCTGCGAGCAGTACTTC; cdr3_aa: CSVVGQTCEQYF
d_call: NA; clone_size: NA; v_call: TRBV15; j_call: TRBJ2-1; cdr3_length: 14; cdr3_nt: TGTGCCACCAGCAGTTCTGCCAACTGGGATGAGCAGTTCTTC; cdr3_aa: CATSSSANWDEQFF
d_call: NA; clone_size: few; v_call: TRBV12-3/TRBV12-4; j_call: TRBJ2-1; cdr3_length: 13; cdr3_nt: TGTGCCAGCAGTTTAAGTCAGCGAAATGAGCAGTTCTTC; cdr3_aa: CASSLSQRNEQFF
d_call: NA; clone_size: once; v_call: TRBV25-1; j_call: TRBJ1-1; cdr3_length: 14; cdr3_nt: TGTGCCAGCAGCCGGGCGGGGGGGCTTACTGAAGCTTTCTTT; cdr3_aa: CASSRAGGLTEAFF
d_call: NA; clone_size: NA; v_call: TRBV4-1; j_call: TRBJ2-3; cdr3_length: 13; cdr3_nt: TGCGCCAGCAGCCCGCTACAGGAGGATACGCAGTATTTT; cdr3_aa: CASSPLQEDTQYF
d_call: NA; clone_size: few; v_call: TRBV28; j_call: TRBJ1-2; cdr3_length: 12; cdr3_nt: TGTGCCAGCAGTCCCGATACGTACCTTTTCACCTTC; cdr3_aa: CASSPDTYLFTF
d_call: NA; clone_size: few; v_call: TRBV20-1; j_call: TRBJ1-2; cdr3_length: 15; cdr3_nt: TGCAGTGCAAACCTCGACCCCAGGGGCCTCTATGGCTACACCTTC; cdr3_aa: CSANLDPRGLYGYTF
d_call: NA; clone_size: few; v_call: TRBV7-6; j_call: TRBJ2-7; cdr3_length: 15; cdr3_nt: TGTGCCAGCAGCTCGCCCGGGGCTACCTTCTACGAGCAGTACTTC; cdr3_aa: CASSSPGATFYEQYF
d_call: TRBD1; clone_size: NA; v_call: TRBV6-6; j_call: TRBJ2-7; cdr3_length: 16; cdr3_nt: TGTGCCAGCAGTTACGAGTTGGACAGGTTTTCCTACGAGCAGTACTTC; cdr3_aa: CASSYELDRFSYEQYF
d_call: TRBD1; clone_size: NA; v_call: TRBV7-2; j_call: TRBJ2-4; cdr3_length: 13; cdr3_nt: TGTGCCAGCAGCTTACAGGGGGTAAACATTCAGTACTTC; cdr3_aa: CASSLQGVNIQYF
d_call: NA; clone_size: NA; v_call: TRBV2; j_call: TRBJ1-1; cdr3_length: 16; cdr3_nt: TGTGCCAGCACCACGAGCCGGGCTGGGTACGGCACTGAAGCTTTCTTT; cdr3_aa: CASTTSRAGYGTEAFF
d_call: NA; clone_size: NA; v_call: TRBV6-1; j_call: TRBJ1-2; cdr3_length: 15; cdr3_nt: TGTGCCAGCAGTGACCCCGGAAGGAATAACTATGGCTACACCTTC; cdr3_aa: CASSDPGRNNYGYTF
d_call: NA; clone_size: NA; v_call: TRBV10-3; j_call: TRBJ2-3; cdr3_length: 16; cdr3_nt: TGTGCCATCAGTGAAAGGGGCAGGACAAGCACAGATACGCAGTATTTT; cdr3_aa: CAISERGRTSTDTQYF
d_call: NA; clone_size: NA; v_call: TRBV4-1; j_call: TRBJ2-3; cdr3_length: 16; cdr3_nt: TGCGCCAGCAGCCAAGGCCCCGGGGCCCGCACAGATACGCAGTATTTT; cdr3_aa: CASSQGPGARTDTQYF
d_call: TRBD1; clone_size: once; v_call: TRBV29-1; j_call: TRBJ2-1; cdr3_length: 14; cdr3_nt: TGCAGCGTTGAGGGCAGGGGGCGCCTGGATGAGCAGTTCTTC; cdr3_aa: CSVEGRGRLDEQFF
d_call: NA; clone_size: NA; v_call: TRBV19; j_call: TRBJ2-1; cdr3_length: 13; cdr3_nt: TGTGCCAGTAGTACCGGGACTCCCAATGAGCAGTTCTTC; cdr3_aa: CASSTGTPNEQFF
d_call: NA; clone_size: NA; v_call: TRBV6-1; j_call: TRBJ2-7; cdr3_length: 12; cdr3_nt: TGTGCCAGCAGTGACGCCGTCCTTGAGCAGTACTTC; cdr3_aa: CASSDAVLEQYF
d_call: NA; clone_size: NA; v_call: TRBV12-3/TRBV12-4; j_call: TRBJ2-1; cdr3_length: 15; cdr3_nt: TGTGCCAGCACCCCCTTAGGGCCGGGATACAATGAGCAGTTCTTC; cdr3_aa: CASTPLGPGYNEQFF
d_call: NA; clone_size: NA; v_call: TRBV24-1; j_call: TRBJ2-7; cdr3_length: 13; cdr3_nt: TGTGCCACCAGTGAAGGGGCTACCTACGAGCAGTACTTC; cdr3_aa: CATSEGATYEQYF
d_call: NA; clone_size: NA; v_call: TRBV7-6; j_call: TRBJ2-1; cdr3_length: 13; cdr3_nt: TGTGCCAGCAAAGGGGAGGGGGCGAGTGAGCAGTTCTTC; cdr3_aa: CASKGEGASEQFF
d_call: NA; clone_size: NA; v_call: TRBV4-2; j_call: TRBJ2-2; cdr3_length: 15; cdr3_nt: TGTGCCAGCAGCCAAAATAGCCCGAACACCGGGGAGCTGTTTTTT; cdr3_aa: CASSQNSPNTGELFF
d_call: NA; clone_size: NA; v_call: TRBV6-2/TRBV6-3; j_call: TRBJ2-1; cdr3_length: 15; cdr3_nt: TGTGCCAGCAGTCCGACTAGTCAGTCCTACAATGAGCAGTTCTTC; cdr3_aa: CASSPTSQSYNEQFF
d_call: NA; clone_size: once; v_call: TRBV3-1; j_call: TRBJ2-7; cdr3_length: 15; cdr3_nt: TGTGCCAGCAGCCAACGGGAAAGGGCCGTCTACGAGCAGTACTTC; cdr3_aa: CASSQRERAVYEQYF
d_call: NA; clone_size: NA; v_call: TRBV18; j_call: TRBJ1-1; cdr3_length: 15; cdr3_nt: TGTGCCAGCTCACCACAGGCCAACCCGAACACTGAAGCTTTCTTT; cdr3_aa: CASSPQANPNTEAFF
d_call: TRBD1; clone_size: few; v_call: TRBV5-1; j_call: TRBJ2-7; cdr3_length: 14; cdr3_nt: TGCGCCAGTTCCGCCGGGACAGAGAACTACGAGCAGTACTTC; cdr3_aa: CASSAGTENYEQYF
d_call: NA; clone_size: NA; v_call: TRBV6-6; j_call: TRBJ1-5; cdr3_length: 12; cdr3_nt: TGTGCCAGCAGCCCCGGGGGGGAGCCCCAGCATTTT; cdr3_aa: CASSPGGEPQHF
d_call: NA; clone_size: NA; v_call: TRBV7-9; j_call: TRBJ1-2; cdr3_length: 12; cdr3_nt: TGTGCCAGCAGCATAAGACGGGATGGCTACACCTTC; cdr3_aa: CASSIRRDGYTF
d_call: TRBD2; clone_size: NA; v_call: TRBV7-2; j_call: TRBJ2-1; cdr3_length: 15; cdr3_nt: TGTGCCAGCAGCGAACTAGCGGGGGCCCACAATGAGCAGTTCTTC; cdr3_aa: CASSELAGAHNEQFF